The present T cell receptor beta chain was sequenced within a study of blood T cell repertoires in COVID-19. Trimming removed 5 bases from V and 10 bases from J, with 17 bases in between. CDR1 and CDR2 (germline): MDHEN, SYDVKM. CDR3 length: 13 residues. Data came from immunoSEQ multiplex PCR; TCRdb stores just in-frame clones and leaves some out. The sample includes tens of thousands of clones, about four fifths of them seen just once. Sample: peripheral blood. The TCR was taken from a woman aged 55-69 years with acute or convalescent COVID-19. The chain joins TRBV28 to TRBJ1-2; D may be TRBD1 (5 bases). DNA for the CDR3: TGTGCCAGCAGTCTAGGGACTCCCCTAGACTACACCTTC. This codes for CASSLGTPLDYTF.